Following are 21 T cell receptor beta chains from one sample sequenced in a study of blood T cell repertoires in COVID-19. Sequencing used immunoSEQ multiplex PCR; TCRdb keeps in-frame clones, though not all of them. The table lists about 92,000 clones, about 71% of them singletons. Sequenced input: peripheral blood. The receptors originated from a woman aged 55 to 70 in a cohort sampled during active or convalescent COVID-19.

This CDR3 reads CASSRDYTNYGYTF. CDR3 nucleotide sequence: TGCGCCAGCAGCCGGGACTACACCAACTATGGCTACACCTTC. The chain links TRBV4-3 to TRBJ1-2, with D maybe TRBD1 (5 bases). Germline values: CDR1 LGHNA, CDR2 YSLEER. V lost 4 bases and J 2 bases, leaving 11 bases between the germline ends. This CDR3 has 14 residues.

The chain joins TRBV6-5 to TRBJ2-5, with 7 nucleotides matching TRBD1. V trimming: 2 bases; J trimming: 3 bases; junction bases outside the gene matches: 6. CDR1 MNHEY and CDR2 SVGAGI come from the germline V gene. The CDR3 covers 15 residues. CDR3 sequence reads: CASSYLGGEEETQYF. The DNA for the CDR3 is TGTGCCAGCAGTTACCTAGGGGGCGAGGAAGAGACCCAGTACTTC.

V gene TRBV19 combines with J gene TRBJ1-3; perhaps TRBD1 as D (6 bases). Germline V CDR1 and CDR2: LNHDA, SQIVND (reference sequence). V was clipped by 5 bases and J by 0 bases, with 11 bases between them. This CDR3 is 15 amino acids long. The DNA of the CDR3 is TGTGCCAGTAGTGCCGGCAGGGGCTCTGGAAACACCATATATTTT. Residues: CASSAGRGSGNTIYF.

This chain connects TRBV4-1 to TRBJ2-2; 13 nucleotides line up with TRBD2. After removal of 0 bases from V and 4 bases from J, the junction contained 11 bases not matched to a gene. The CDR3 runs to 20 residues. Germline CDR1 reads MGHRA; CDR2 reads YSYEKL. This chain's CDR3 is CASSQELGLAGRRGTGELFF. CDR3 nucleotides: TGCGCCAGCAGCCAAGAGCTGGGACTAGCGGGGAGAAGGGGCACCGGGGAGCTGTTTTTT.

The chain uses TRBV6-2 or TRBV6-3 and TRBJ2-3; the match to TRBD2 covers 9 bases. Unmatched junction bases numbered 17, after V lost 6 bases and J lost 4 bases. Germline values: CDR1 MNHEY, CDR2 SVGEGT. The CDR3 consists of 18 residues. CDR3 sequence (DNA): TGTGCCAGCAGCCATCCTCTCCTTCTAGCGGGGTTGTCAGATACGCAGTATTTT. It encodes CASSHPLLLAGLSDTQYF.

CDR3: CAISELVGGEQFF. The DNA for the CDR3 is TGTGCCATCAGTGAACTCGTGGGAGGTGAGCAGTTCTTC. This rearrangement joins TRBV10-3 to TRBJ2-1; D perhaps matches TRBD2 (6 bases). The CDR3 runs to 13 residues. In germline, CDR1 is ENHRY, CDR2 SYGVKD. The V gene lost 3 bases and the J gene lost 9 bases, with 12 bases spanning the gap.

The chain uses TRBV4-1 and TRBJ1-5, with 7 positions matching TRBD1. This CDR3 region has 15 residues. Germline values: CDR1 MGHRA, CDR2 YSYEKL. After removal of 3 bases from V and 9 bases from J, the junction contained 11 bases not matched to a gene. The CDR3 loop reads CASSHERDRASPQHF. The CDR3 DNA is TGCGCCAGCAGCCATGAACGGGACAGAGCATCGCCCCAGCATTTT.

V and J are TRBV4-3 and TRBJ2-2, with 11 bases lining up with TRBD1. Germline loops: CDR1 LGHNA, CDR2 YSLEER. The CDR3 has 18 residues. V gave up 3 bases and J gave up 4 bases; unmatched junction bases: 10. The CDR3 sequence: CASSHVWAGTGGTGELFF. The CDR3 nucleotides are TGCGCCAGCAGCCATGTGTGGGCCGGGACAGGGGGCACCGGGGAGCTGTTTTTT.

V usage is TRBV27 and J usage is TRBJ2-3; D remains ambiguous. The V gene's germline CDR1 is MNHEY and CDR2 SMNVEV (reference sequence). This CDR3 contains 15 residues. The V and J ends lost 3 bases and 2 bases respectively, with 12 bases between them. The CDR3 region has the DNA TGTGCCAGCAGTTTCGAGAAATTTGACACAGATACGCAGTATTTT. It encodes CASSFEKFDTDTQYF.

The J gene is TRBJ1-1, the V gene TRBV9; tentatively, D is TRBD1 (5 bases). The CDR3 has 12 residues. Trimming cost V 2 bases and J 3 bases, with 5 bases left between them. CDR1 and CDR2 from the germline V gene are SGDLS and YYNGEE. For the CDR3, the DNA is TGTGCCAGCAGCGTGGGGCACACTGAAGCTTTCTTT. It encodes CASSVGHTEAFF.

CDR3 nucleotide sequence: TGCGCCTCAAGAGGGGCAGCGGGGACTTACAATGAGCAGTTCTTC. It yields the protein CASRGAAGTYNEQFF. J is TRBJ2-1 and V is TRBV5-1; 7 positions agree with TRBD2. Per germline, CDR1 SGHRS and CDR2 YFSETQ. The CDR3 spans 15 residues. The V and J ends lost 10 bases and 4 bases, in that order; junction bases with no gene match: 14.

CDR3 amino acids: CASSSRRTGRVGTDTQYF. The CDR3 nucleotides are TGTGCCAGCAGTTCCCGAAGGACAGGGAGAGTGGGCACAGATACGCAGTATTTT. The V call is TRBV28, the J call TRBJ2-3; 8 bases line up with TRBD1. Trimming cost V 4 bases and J 1 base; bases outside gene matches: 13. Germline-derived CDR1 and CDR2 are MDHEN and SYDVKM. The length of the CDR3 is 18 residues.

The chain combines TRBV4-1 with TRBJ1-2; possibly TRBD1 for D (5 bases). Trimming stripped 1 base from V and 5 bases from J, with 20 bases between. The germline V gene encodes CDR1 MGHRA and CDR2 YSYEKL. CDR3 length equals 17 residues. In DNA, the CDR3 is TGCGCCAGCAGCCAAGTGTCCAGGGCCATATTCTCATATGGCTACACCTTC. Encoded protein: CASSQVSRAIFSYGYTF.

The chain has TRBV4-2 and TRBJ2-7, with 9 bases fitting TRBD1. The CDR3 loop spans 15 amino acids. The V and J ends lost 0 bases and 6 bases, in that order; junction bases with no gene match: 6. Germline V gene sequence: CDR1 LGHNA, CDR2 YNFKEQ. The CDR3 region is CASSQDWTGVLEQYF. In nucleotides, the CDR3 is TGTGCCAGCAGCCAAGATTGGACAGGGGTGCTCGAGCAGTACTTC.

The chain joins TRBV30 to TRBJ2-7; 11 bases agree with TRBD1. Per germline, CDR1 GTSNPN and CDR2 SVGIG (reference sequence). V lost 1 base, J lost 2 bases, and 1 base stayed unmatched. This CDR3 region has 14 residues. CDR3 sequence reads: CAWSADRGPYEQYF. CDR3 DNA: TGTGCCTGGAGTGCGGACAGGGGGCCCTACGAGCAGTACTTC.

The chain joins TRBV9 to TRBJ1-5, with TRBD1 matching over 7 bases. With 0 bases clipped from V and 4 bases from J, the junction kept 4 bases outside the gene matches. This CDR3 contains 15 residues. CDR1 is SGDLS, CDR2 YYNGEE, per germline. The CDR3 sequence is CASSVGGQPNQPQHF. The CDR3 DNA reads TGTGCCAGCAGCGTAGGGGGACAGCCGAATCAGCCCCAGCATTTT.

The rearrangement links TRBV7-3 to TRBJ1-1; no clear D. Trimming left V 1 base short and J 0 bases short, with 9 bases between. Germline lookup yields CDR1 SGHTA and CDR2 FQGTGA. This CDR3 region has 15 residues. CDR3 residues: CASSLKAGMNTEAFF. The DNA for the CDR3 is TGTGCCAGCAGCTTAAAAGCGGGCATGAACACTGAAGCTTTCTTT. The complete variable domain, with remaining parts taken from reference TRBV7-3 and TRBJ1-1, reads GAGVSQTPSNKVTEKGKYVELRCDPISGHTALYWYRQSLGQGPEFLIYFQGTGAADDSGLPNDRFFAVRPEGSVSTLKIQRTERGDSAVYLCASSLKAGMNTEAFFGQGTRLTVV.

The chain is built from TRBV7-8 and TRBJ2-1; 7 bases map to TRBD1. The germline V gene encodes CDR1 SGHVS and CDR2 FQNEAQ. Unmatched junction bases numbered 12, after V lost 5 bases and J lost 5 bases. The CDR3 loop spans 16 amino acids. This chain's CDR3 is CASSTRQGTGDNEQFF. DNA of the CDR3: TGTGCCAGCAGCACTAGACAGGGAACGGGCGACAATGAGCAGTTCTTC.

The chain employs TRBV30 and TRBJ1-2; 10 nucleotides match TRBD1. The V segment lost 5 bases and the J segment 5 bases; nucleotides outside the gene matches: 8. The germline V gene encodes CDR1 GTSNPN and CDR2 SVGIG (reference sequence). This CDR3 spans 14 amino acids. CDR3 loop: CAWSPGQGLYGYTF. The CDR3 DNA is TGTGCCTGGTCCCCGGGACAGGGGTTATATGGCTACACCTTC. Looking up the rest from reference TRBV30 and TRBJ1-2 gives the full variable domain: SQTIHQWPATLVQPVGSPLSLECTVEGTSNPNLYWYRQAAGRGLQLLFYSVGIGQISSEVPQNLSASRPQDRQFILSSKKLLLSDSGFYLCAWSPGQGLYGYTFGSGTRLTVV.

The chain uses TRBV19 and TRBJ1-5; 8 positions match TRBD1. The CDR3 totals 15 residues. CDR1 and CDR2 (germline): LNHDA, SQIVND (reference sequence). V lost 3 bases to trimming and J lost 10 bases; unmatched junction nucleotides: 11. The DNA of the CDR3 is TGTGCCAGTAGTATCCCCACAGGGGGTGTTGGTCCCCAGCATTTT. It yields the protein CASSIPTGGVGPQHF.

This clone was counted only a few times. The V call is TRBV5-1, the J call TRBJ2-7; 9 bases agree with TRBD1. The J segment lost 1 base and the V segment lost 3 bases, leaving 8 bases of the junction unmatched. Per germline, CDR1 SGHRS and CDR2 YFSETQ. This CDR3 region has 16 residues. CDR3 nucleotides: TGCGCCAGCAGCTCCTACTCACAGGGGGCATCCTACGAGCAGTACTTC. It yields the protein CASSSYSQGASYEQYF.